These 10 T cell receptor beta chains were all obtained from the same sample, sequenced in a study of neurological immune-mediated disorders. TCRdb analysed the 5' RACE reads with MiXCR anew, one entry per CDR3 protein. Among around 47,000 distinct CDR3 sequences listed, 20% to 25% were seen once. The sample's time point: technical triplicate 3. The specimen was PBMCs. Source of these receptors: a man aged 60 to 75 with HTLV-1-associated myelopathy (HAM/TSP).

This clonotype showed up many times. The chain is built from TRBV20-1 and TRBJ2-1; maybe TRBD2 (6 bases). Germline V CDR1 and CDR2: DFQATT, SNEGSKA (reference sequence). Trimming removed 0 bases from V and 2 bases from J, with 17 bases in between. The CDR3 runs 17 residues. The CDR3 DNA sequence: TGCAGTGCTAGAGATCGACGGCGCGGGACCCCCTACAATGAGCAGTTCTTC. Encoded protein: CSARDRRRGTPYNEQFF.

This clonotype has ten or more counts. V usage is TRBV20-1 and J usage is TRBJ2-1; maybe TRBD2 (7 bases). CDR1 is DFQATT and CDR2 is SNEGSKA in the germline V gene (reference sequence). With 7 bases removed from V and 0 bases from J, the gap between germline ends came to 16 bases. The CDR3 sequence is 15 residues long. Here the CDR3 DNA reads TGCAGTGTGGGAGGGGGGCCGATCTCCTACAATGAGCAGTTCTTC. Translated: CSVGGGPISYNEQFF.

This clonotype was recorded many times. The rearrangement uses TRBV20-1 and TRBJ2-5; D tentatively fits TRBD1 or TRBD2 (5 bases each). Between the trimmed V and J ends, which lost 1 base and 4 bases, there was a span of 16 bases. The germline gives CDR1 DFQATT, CDR2 SNEGSKA (reference sequence). This CDR3 region has 15 residues. The CDR3 region has the DNA TGCAGTGCTAGAGTTTCGGGACCCAGGGCAGAGACCCAGTACTTC. Translation: CSARVSGPRAETQYF.

This clonotype was recorded a few times. The chain couples TRBV20-1 to TRBJ2-1; 7 bases match TRBD2. The CDR3 runs to 12 residues. The V gene's germline CDR1 is DFQATT and CDR2 SNEGSKA (reference sequence). DNA for the CDR3: TGCAGCAACCTAGCGGAGGGAAATGAGCAGTTCTTC. Protein sequence: CSNLAEGNEQFF.

This clonotype was seen at least ten times. The gene calls are TRBV7-8 and TRBJ1-1, with 7 bases identical to TRBD1. In germline, CDR1 is SGHVS, CDR2 FQNEAQ. Trimming removed 6 bases from V and 1 base from J; junction bases left unmatched: 8. This CDR3 is built from 15 residues. DNA of the CDR3: TGTGCCAGCAGGCTGGGGACAGCCCCGAACACTGAAGCTTTCTTT. Its protein product is CASRLGTAPNTEAFF.

This clonotype is categorized as medium-sized. The gene calls are TRBV7-9 and TRBJ2-7; 9 bases line up with TRBD1. Germline V gene sequence: CDR1 SEHNR, CDR2 FQNEAQ (reference sequence). The CDR3 totals 13 residues. J lost 4 bases, V lost 10 bases, and 8 bases had no gene match. For the CDR3, the DNA is TGTGCCACCTCCCGGGACAGGGAGTACGAGCAGTACTTC. Translating it yields CATSRDREYEQYF. The full variable domain, with the rest looked up from reference TRBV7-9 and TRBJ2-7, is DTGVSQNPRHKITKRGQNVTFRCDPISEHNRLYWYRQTLGQGPEFLTYFQNEAQLEKSRLLSDRFSAERPKGSFSTLEIQRTEQGDSAMYLCATSRDREYEQYFGPGTRLTVT.

Many counts were recorded for this clonotype. V usage is TRBV20-1 and J usage is TRBJ2-1; D might be TRBD2 (6 bases). This CDR3 region has 18 residues. Trimming stripped 3 bases from V and 3 bases from J, with 24 bases between. CDR1 and CDR2 from the germline V gene are DFQATT and SNEGSKA (reference sequence). The CDR3 reads CSASPNTGRSALYNEQFF. CDR3 DNA: TGCAGTGCTAGTCCGAATACGGGGAGGTCAGCCCTCTACAATGAGCAGTTCTTC.

This clonotype was seen at least ten times. The J gene is TRBJ2-7, the V gene TRBV10-3, with TRBD2 identical over 10 bases. Unmatched junction bases numbered 2, after V lost 0 bases and J lost 0 bases. Per germline, CDR1 ENHRY and CDR2 SYGVKD. The CDR3 is 16 amino acids. The CDR3 region is CAISESGLAVSYEQYF. The CDR3, as DNA: TGTGCCATCAGTGAGTCTGGACTAGCGGTCTCCTACGAGCAGTACTTC.

The sample holds many counts of this clonotype. This chain connects TRBV10-3 to TRBJ1-2, with D tentatively TRBD1 (5 bases). The CDR3 runs 12 residues. Trimming took 10 bases from V and 4 from J, leaving 13 bases between them. Germline values: CDR1 ENHRY, CDR2 SYGVKD. CDR3 sequence (DNA): TGTGCCACCAAGAGACAGTCCTATGGCTACACCTTC. Protein sequence: CATKRQSYGYTF.

This clonotype has ten or more counts. The chain is built from TRBV6-4 and TRBJ1-5; TRBD1 aligns across 7 bases. This CDR3 is built from 18 residues. V gave up 4 bases and J gave up 0 bases; unmatched junction bases: 12. The germline CDR1 and CDR2 sequences are MRHNA and SNTAGT. As DNA, the CDR3 is TGTGCCAGCAGTGGGGGTCCGGGACAGTTAAATAGCAATCAGCCCCAGCATTTT. It yields the protein CASSGGPGQLNSNQPQHF.